This TCR beta chain was recorded in a study of T-cell reconstitution after alpha-beta-depleted transplantation in children. Unique molecular identifiers were incorporated when the TCRbeta library was constructed. MiXCR was run by TCRdb on the PCR reads, yielding one entry per CDR3 protein. Of 400,000 to 500,000 distinct CDR3 sequences listed, under 13% are singletons. The V and J ends lost 2 bases and 2 bases, in that order; junction bases with no gene match: 3. CDR3 size: 15 residues. CDR1 is LGHDT and CDR2 is YNNKEL in the germline V gene (reference sequence). This clonotype was counted once. This sequence joins TRBV3-1 and TRBJ2-1; 7 nucleotides match TRBD2. This receptor was taken from a human donor who donated a stem cell graft to a child with acute myeloid leukemia. The input for sequencing was PBMCs from the stem cell graft donor, taken from the stem cell graft. The CDR3 DNA is TGTGCCAGCAGCCAAAGCGGGGAGCCCTACAATGAGCAGTTCTTC. This sequence encodes CASSQSGEPYNEQFF.